Presented here are 27 T cell receptor beta chains from one specimen sequenced in a study of CD8 T cells in ankylosing spondylitis. TCRdb analysed the 5' RACE reads with MiXCR anew, one entry per CDR3 protein. The top ten clones hold approximately 3.4% of a sample with some 130,000 distinct CDR3 sequences, around 9% of them seen once. Sequencing was carried out using blood, either unsorted or a sorted T cell fraction (not recorded which). The receptors here all came from a male donor with ankylosing spondylitis or in good health (not recorded which).

This clonotype came up many times. The chain combines TRBV5-1 with TRBJ2-3; D is perhaps TRBD2 (5 bases). Trimming stripped 0 bases from V and 1 base from J, with 9 bases between. Germline loops: CDR1 SGHRS, CDR2 YFSETQ. The CDR3 runs to 15 residues. CDR3 in DNA: TGCGCCAGCAGCTTGGCCCCAGCGGGCACAGATACGCAGTATTTT. Amino acid sequence: CASSLAPAGTDTQYF.

This chain connects TRBV7-3 to TRBJ2-1; 8 bases match TRBD2. CDR1 is SGHTA, CDR2 FQGTGA, per germline. The CDR3 is 16 amino acids. Trimming at V came to 5 bases and at J to 5 bases, leaving 11 bases not matched to a gene. CDR3 amino acids: CASSPAGTRIHNEQFF. In DNA, the CDR3 is TGTGCCAGCAGCCCGGCCGGGACTAGGATCCACAATGAGCAGTTCTTC.

This clonotype was counted at least ten times. The CDR3 loop is CASSAGDRSINEQFF. CDR3 DNA: TGTGCCAGCAGTGCTGGGGACAGGTCTATCAATGAGCAGTTCTTC. The rearrangement joins TRBV25-1 to TRBJ2-1; 8 bases match TRBD1. The V and J ends lost 4 bases and 6 bases, in that order; junction bases with no gene match: 8. From germline, CDR1 is MGHDK and CDR2 SYGVNS. The CDR3 length is 15 residues.

This clonotype was seen ten or more times. V is TRBV7-9 and J is TRBJ2-3; D gene unclear. Deletions cut 2 bases from V and 4 bases from J, with 7 bases between. This CDR3 comprises 13 residues. CDR1 and CDR2 (germline): SEHNR, FQNEAQ (reference sequence). CDR3 in DNA: TGTGCCAGCAGCTTATCGGGCCCAGATACGCAGTATTTT. Its protein is CASSLSGPDTQYF.

This clonotype was picked up many times. The rearrangement links TRBV20-1 to TRBJ2-1; 9 bases match TRBD1. CDR1 and CDR2 (germline): DFQATT, SNEGSKA (reference sequence). The CDR3 is 15 amino acids. Trimming took 0 bases from V and 7 from J; bases not matched to a gene: 7. CDR3 DNA sequence: TGCAGTGCTAGAGATGGGACAGGGTTGGGGAATGAGCAGTTCTTC. Translating gives CSARDGTGLGNEQFF.

Comment on this clonotype: A read error may be the cause here, since a much bigger clone is one base away. V is TRBV13 and J is TRBJ1-1; D remains ambiguous. Trimming left V 5 bases short and J 2 bases short, with 15 bases between. This CDR3 has 15 amino acids. CDR1 is PRHDT, CDR2 FYEKMQ, per germline (reference sequence). The CDR3 nucleotides read TGTGCCAGCAGCCCGACTTTGTGGAGAAACACTGAAGCTTTCTTT. Translating gives CASSPTLWRNTEAFF. Drawing the rest from reference TRBV13 and TRBJ1-1, the complete variable domain is AAGVIQSPRHLIKEKRETATLKCYPIPRHDTVYWYQQGPGQDPQFLISFYEKMQSDKGSIPDRFSAQQFSDYHSELNMSSLELGDSALYFCASSPTLWRNTEAFFGQGTRLTVV.

This clonotype was seen repeatedly, ten times or more. The chain is built from TRBV7-2 and TRBJ2-1; 7 bases are shared with TRBD2. V trimming: 1 base; J trimming: 8 bases; junction bases outside the gene matches: 5. Looked up from germline, CDR1 is SGHTA and CDR2 is FQGNSA. The CDR3 runs 14 residues. CDR3 coding DNA: TGTGCCAGCAGCTTAGATGGGAGGGCCGATGAGCAGTTCTTC. Its protein product is CASSLDGRADEQFF.

This clonotype appeared a few times. The chain employs TRBV30 and TRBJ2-3; D is perhaps TRBD1 or TRBD2 (5 bases each). Trimming shortened V by 1 base and J by 5 bases, and 16 bases separated the two germline ends. Germline CDR1 GTSNPN, CDR2 SVGIG (reference sequence). There are 15 residues in the CDR3. Here the CDR3 reads CAWSGLPGRRDTQYF. DNA for the CDR3: TGTGCCTGGAGTGGACTCCCGGGACGGAGAGATACGCAGTATTTT.

This clonotype has just a few counts. The chain joins TRBV20-1 to TRBJ2-7; 10 bases are shared with TRBD2. With V trimmed by 0 bases and J by 2 bases, 10 bases remained unmatched. The germline CDR1 and CDR2 sequences are DFQATT and SNEGSKA (reference sequence). The CDR3 runs to 17 residues. CDR3 coding DNA: TGCAGTGCTAGAGAAAGGACTAGCGGATTTGGGGCCTACGAGCAGTACTTC. Protein product: CSARERTSGFGAYEQYF.

This clonotype came up many times. The chain links TRBV7-2 to TRBJ2-1, with 12 bases fitting TRBD2. In germline, CDR1 is SGHTA, CDR2 FQGNSA. The CDR3 extends over 15 amino acids. The ends lost 5 bases at V and 6 bases at J; junction bases unmatched: 5. For the CDR3, the DNA is TGTGCCAGCAGCATCGGACTAGCGGGAATCAATGAGCAGTTCTTC. It encodes CASSIGLAGINEQFF.

This clonotype was counted at least ten times. CDR3 amino acids: CSLRPREKLFF. For the CDR3, the DNA is TGCAGCCTCAGACCTCGGGAAAAACTGTTTTTT. The V and J genes are TRBV20-1 and TRBJ1-4, with D unclear. This CDR3 is built from 11 residues. Germline V gives CDR1 DFQATT, CDR2 SNEGSKA (reference sequence).

This clonotype occurred many times. V and J are TRBV7-2 and TRBJ1-5, with 7 bases lining up with TRBD1. The CDR3 runs to 15 residues. Germline CDR1 reads SGHTA; CDR2 reads FQGNSA. V dropped 1 base and J dropped 7; count of bases not matched to a gene: 7. CDR3 bases: TGTGCCAGCAGCTTAGAGGACAGGCGTAGCCAGCCCCAGCATTTT. This gives the protein CASSLEDRRSQPQHF.

This clonotype has a count of ten or more. The rearrangement uses TRBV27 and TRBJ2-3; 12 positions agree with TRBD2. This CDR3 is 16 amino acids long. CDR1 and CDR2 from the germline V gene are MNHEY and SMNVEV (reference sequence). Unmatched junction bases numbered 5, after V lost 7 bases and J lost 0 bases. CDR3 sequence: CASTRTSGISTDTQYF. DNA for the CDR3: TGTGCCAGCACCCGGACTAGCGGGATAAGCACAGATACGCAGTATTTT.

The chain uses TRBV20-1 and TRBJ2-2; no clear D. Trimming stripped 0 bases from V and 0 bases from J, with 14 bases between. The CDR3 loop spans 17 amino acids. The germline V gene has CDR1 DFQATT and CDR2 SNEGSKA (reference sequence). CDR3 residues: CSARDATDPANTGELFF. Written as DNA, the CDR3 is TGCAGTGCTAGAGATGCGACGGACCCCGCGAACACCGGGGAGCTGTTTTTT.

This clonotype appeared many times. This sequence joins TRBV29-1 and TRBJ2-2; 9 nucleotides align to TRBD2. Unmatched junction bases numbered 4, after V lost 7 bases and J lost 1 base. Germline assignment: CDR1 SQVTM and CDR2 ANQGSEA. The CDR3 runs 14 residues. The DNA for the CDR3 is TGCAGCGCCGGGACTAGCAGGAACACCGGGGAGCTGTTTTTT. Protein: CSAGTSRNTGELFF.

The chain joins TRBV6-2 or TRBV6-3 to TRBJ2-3, with D perhaps given as TRBD1 or TRBD2 (5 bases each). Deletions cut 2 bases from V and 6 bases from J, with 18 bases between. Germline CDR1 is MNHEY and CDR2 is SVGEGT. The CDR3 sequence is 16 residues long. The CDR3 reads CASSYATGPPLDTQYF. The CDR3, as DNA: TGTGCCAGCAGTTACGCGACGGGACCCCCCCTGGATACGCAGTATTTT.

This clonotype was observed many times. The genes are TRBV24-1 and TRBJ2-1; D might be TRBD2 (5 bases). Per the germline V gene, CDR1 is KGHDR and CDR2 is SFDVKD. CDR3 length: 15 amino acids. The V gene lost 1 base and the J gene lost 0 bases, with 6 bases spanning the gap. The CDR3 DNA reads as TGTGCCACCAGTGATTTAGGGAGCTCCTACAATGAGCAGTTCTTC. Translated: CATSDLGSSYNEQFF.

This clonotype was detected many times. The chain has TRBV29-1 and TRBJ2-3; TRBD2 matches 12 bases. The CDR3 extends over 15 amino acids. Germline trimming cut 7 bases from V and 0 bases from J; bases unmatched to any gene: 5. Germline V gene sequence: CDR1 SQVTM, CDR2 ANQGSEA. CDR3 DNA sequence: TGCAGCGCGCGGACTAGCGGGATGAGCACAGATACGCAGTATTTT. It specifies CSARTSGMSTDTQYF.

This clonotype was seen ten or more times. This chain connects TRBV7-8 to TRBJ2-1; D remains ambiguous. V lost 1 base and J 5 bases, leaving 12 bases between the germline ends. The CDR3 totals 15 residues. Germline CDR1 is SGHVS and CDR2 is FQNEAQ. The DNA of the CDR3 is TGTGCCAGCAGCTTAGTGTTCCTGGGTGACAATGAGCAGTTCTTC. Protein: CASSLVFLGDNEQFF. The whole variable domain, remainder taken from reference TRBV7-8 and TRBJ2-1, is GAGVSQSPRYKVAKRGQDVALRCDPISGHVSLFWYQQALGQGPEFLTYFQNEAQLDKSGLPSDRFFAERPEGSVSTLKIQRTQQEDSAVYLCASSLVFLGDNEQFFGPGTRLTVL.

This clonotype appeared many times. The chain is built from TRBV5-1 and TRBJ2-7; D not certain. Germline V gene lookup returns CDR1 SGHRS and CDR2 YFSETQ. V lost 0 bases, J lost 3 bases, and 4 bases lay in between. CDR3 length: 12 residues. The CDR3 DNA follows: TGCGCCAGCAGCTTGGATTACTACGAGCAGTACTTC. Translating it yields CASSLDYYEQYF.

This clonotype has ten or more counts. The chain recombines TRBV20-1 with TRBJ2-7; D is ambiguous. The CDR3 has 15 amino acids. V was cut by 0 bases and J by 0 bases, with 12 bases left in between. Germline CDR1 is DFQATT and CDR2 is SNEGSKA (reference sequence). The CDR3 loop is CSARDQSRSSYEQYF. The CDR3 DNA is TGCAGTGCTAGAGATCAGTCGAGGAGCTCCTACGAGCAGTACTTC.

As concerns this clonotype: Its ends do not fully match the called genes, so a read error is possible. The genes are TRBV7-2 and TRBJ1-1; a possible D gene is TRBD1 (6 bases). The germline gives CDR1 SGHTA, CDR2 FQGNSA. The CDR3 loop spans 14 amino acids. DNA for the CDR3: TGTGCCACCAGCACACAGGGAAGTAGCACTGAAGCTTTCTTT. It codes for CATSTQGSSTEAFF.

V and J are TRBV11-2 and TRBJ2-1; 8 positions agree with TRBD2. J lost 7 bases, V lost 1 base, and 15 bases had no gene match. Looked up from germline, CDR1 is SGHAT and CDR2 is FQNNGV. The CDR3 covers 18 residues. The CDR3 sequence is CASSLGISRLSGKNEQFF. CDR3 nucleotides: TGTGCCAGCAGCTTAGGCATATCCCGTCTTAGCGGGAAGAATGAGCAGTTCTTC.

V is TRBV2 and J is TRBJ2-2; D gene ambiguous. The CDR3 covers 14 residues. Germline V CDR1 and CDR2: SNHLY, FYNNEI. Trimming shortened V by 3 bases and J by 1 base, and 6 bases separated the two germline ends. CDR3 region: CASSDGWNTGELFF. The CDR3 bases are TGTGCCAGCAGTGACGGCTGGAACACCGGGGAGCTGTTTTTT.

This clonotype was detected only a few times. The rearrangement links TRBV20-1 to TRBJ2-6; 11 positions match TRBD2. Per the germline V gene, CDR1 is DFQATT and CDR2 is SNEGSKA (reference sequence). The CDR3 totals 18 residues. V was pared by 4 bases and J by 4 bases, with 12 bases of the junction left unmatched. The CDR3 nucleotides read TGCAGTGCTACCTACGGGACTAGCGGTGCTATGGGGGCCAACGTCCTGACTTTC. Amino acids: CSATYGTSGAMGANVLTF.

This clonotype was seen repeatedly, ten times or more. The gene calls are TRBV10-3 and TRBJ1-5, with 8 bases fitting TRBD1. The V segment lost 2 bases and the J segment 7 bases; nucleotides outside the gene matches: 7. Per the germline V gene, CDR1 is ENHRY and CDR2 is SYGVKD. This CDR3 is 15 amino acids long. Here the CDR3 DNA reads TGTGCCATCAGTGAGGAACAGGGGGGAGGACAGCCCCAGCATTTT. It codes for CAISEEQGGGQPQHF.

This clonotype has a count of ten or more. Written as DNA, the CDR3 is TGCAGTGCTAGTGGAGACACGTACGAGCAGTACTTC. Translating gives CSASGDTYEQYF. The rearrangement joins TRBV20-1 to TRBJ2-7; unclear D gene. V lost 3 bases, J lost 4 bases, and 10 bases lay in between. This CDR3 is 12 amino acids long. Germline V gene lookup returns CDR1 DFQATT and CDR2 SNEGSKA (reference sequence).